What follows is one T cell receptor (beta chain) and its context. What it binds is not known. Germline V gene lookup returns CDR1 MNHEY and CDR2 SVGAGI. V lost 8 bases to trimming and J lost 7 bases; unmatched junction nucleotides: 7. This CDR3 spans 12 amino acids. The data stem from a study of cytomegalovirus exposure and HLA in healthy donors. Overall study results and limits: Solely CMV serostatus was available to characterize immune exposure. Three CMV-associated chains were confirmed in vitro to be specific for CMV antigens.

The study ran its PCR with 60 Vbeta and 13 Jbeta primers. The assay was immunoSEQ multiplex PCR, and TCRdb's table has in-frame clones only and misses some. This table has about 160,000 clones, 84% appearing once. Sequenced input: PBMCs. This clonotype was sampled from a man aged 18 to 29 in good health and CMV-seronegative. This chain uses TRBV6-5 with TRBJ2-7, with TRBD2 matching over 8 bases. CDR3 sequence reads: CASGAGVGEQYF. Here the CDR3 DNA reads TGTGCCAGCGGAGCGGGAGTAGGGGAGCAGTACTTC.